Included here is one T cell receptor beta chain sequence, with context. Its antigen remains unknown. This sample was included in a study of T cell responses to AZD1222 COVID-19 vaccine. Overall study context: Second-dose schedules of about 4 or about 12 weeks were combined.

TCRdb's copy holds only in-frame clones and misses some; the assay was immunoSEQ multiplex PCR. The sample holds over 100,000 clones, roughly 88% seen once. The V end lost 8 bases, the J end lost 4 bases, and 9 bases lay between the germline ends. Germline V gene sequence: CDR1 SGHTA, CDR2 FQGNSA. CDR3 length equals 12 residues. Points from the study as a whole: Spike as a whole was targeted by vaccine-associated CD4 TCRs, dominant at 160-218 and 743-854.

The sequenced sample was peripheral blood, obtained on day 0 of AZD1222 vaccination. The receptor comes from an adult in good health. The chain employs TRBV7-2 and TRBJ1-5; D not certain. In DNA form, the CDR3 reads TGTGCCAGCGGACGGGAGAATCAGCCCCAGCATTTT. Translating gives CASGRENQPQHF.